One sample yielded the 27 T cell receptor beta chains listed below, sequenced in a study of shared clonotypes between healthy human individuals. Repertoires were generated with immunoSEQ multiplex PCR, while TCRdb's copy carries only in-frame clones and drops some. The data hold about 2.2 million clones, with 85% to 95% observed a single time. Positive CCR7 selection of CD45RO-negative cells yielded the naive CD8 cells, and terminally differentiated effector memory CD45RA+ cells were excluded. Sequencing was performed on naive CD8+ T cells from PBMCs. Receptor source: a man between 18 and 29 years old in good health. Some clones in this sample may be carry-over from other donors' samples.

V is TRBV7-9 and J is TRBJ2-1; 9 bases match TRBD1. V gave up 6 bases and J gave up 6 bases; unmatched junction bases: 12. The CDR3 spans 16 residues. Per the germline V gene, CDR1 is SEHNR and CDR2 is FQNEAQ (reference sequence). The CDR3 here is CASSHLPGQGFNEQFF. CDR3 DNA: TGTGCCAGCAGTCACCTTCCGGGACAGGGATTCAATGAGCAGTTCTTC.

This clone was observed a few times. The V and J genes are TRBV4-1 and TRBJ1-2; D not resolved. CDR3 length: 14 amino acids. CDR1 MGHRA and CDR2 YSYEKL come from the germline V gene. V was cut by 0 bases and J by 3 bases, with 8 bases left in between. CDR3 in amino acids: CASSQDGRYYGYTF. Written as DNA, the CDR3 is TGCGCCAGCAGCCAAGACGGCAGATACTATGGCTACACCTTC.

This clone has a single count. This chain links TRBV30 with TRBJ2-7, with no clear D. Germline V gene data show CDR1 as GTSNPN and CDR2 as SVGIG (reference sequence). Deletions cut 3 bases from V and 4 bases from J, with 10 bases between. The CDR3 loop spans 12 amino acids. The CDR3 region has the DNA TGTGCCTGGAGCGGTAAACTATACGAGCAGTACTTC. As protein: CAWSGKLYEQYF.

The table lists this clone with a few counts. The gene calls are TRBV9 and TRBJ1-1; TRBD1 agrees at 7 bases. The CDR3 runs 12 residues. V lost 7 bases and J lost 3; bases outside the gene matches: 3. CDR1 and CDR2 (germline): SGDLS, YYNGEE. The CDR3 here is CASGQVDTEAFF. The CDR3 DNA reads as TGTGCCAGCGGACAGGTGGACACTGAAGCTTTCTTT.

The rearrangement links TRBV4-1 to TRBJ2-3; TRBD1 matches at 7 bases. Germline CDR1 MGHRA, CDR2 YSYEKL. This CDR3 region has 15 residues. Trimming at V came to 4 bases and at J to 4 bases, leaving 8 bases not matched to a gene. CDR3 nucleotide sequence: TGCGCCAGCAGCCCAGTACAGGGGTCCCCAGATACGCAGTATTTT. Protein product: CASSPVQGSPDTQYF.

This clone was picked up one time. The DNA for the CDR3 is TGTGCCAGCAGTTTAACTAGACAGGCACCAGAGGGCTACACCTTC. Residues: CASSLTRQAPEGYTF. J is TRBJ1-2 and V is TRBV6-5, with a possible D match to TRBD1 (6 bases). Germline loops: CDR1 MNHEY, CDR2 SVGAGI. V shed 4 bases and J shed 8 bases, with 20 bases lying between them. The CDR3 is made up of 15 amino acids.

The chain is built from TRBV28 and TRBJ1-1; weak D call: TRBD1 (5 bases). The CDR3 loop spans 16 amino acids. V gave up 6 bases and J gave up 4 bases, with 21 bases separating them. The germline gives CDR1 MDHEN, CDR2 SYDVKM. CDR3 DNA sequence: TGTGCCAGCAGACACCGGGACTTCACGGGGGGCACTGAAGCTTTCTTT. Translation: CASRHRDFTGGTEAFF. Drawing the rest from reference TRBV28 and TRBJ1-1, the complete variable domain is DVKVTQSSRYLVKRTGEKVFLECVQDMDHENMFWYRQDPGLGLRLIYFSYDVKMKEKGDIPEGYSVSREKKERFSLILESASTNQTSMYLCASRHRDFTGGTEAFFGQGTRLTVV.

The chain has TRBV27 and TRBJ2-2; 11 bases map to TRBD1. The V gene's germline CDR1 is MNHEY and CDR2 SMNVEV (reference sequence). The CDR3 covers 14 residues. The J segment lost 9 bases and the V segment lost 7 bases, leaving 7 bases of the junction unmatched. The DNA of the CDR3 is TGTGCCAGCAAGCCGGACAGGGGGCTGCGGGAGCTGTTTTTT. Translation gives CASKPDRGLRELFF.

The rearrangement links TRBV28 to TRBJ2-5; D is perhaps TRBD2 (5 bases). The CDR3 length is 15 residues. Germline V gene sequence: CDR1 MDHEN, CDR2 SYDVKM. Trimming left V 0 bases short and J 5 bases short, with 13 bases between. The CDR3 region has the DNA TGTGCCAGCAGTTTATGGGTTGAAGGCGGGGAGACCCAGTACTTC. Translated, it gives CASSLWVEGGETQYF.

The chain joins TRBV9 to TRBJ1-2; weak D call: TRBD1 (5 bases). The CDR3 spans 15 residues. Trimming removed 4 bases at V and 2 bases at J, with 15 bases between. Germline loops: CDR1 SGDLS, CDR2 YYNGEE. Here the CDR3 DNA reads TGTGCCAGCAGCACCAACGGGGCACGGAACTATGGCTACACCTTC. Translation gives CASSTNGARNYGYTF.

The chain combines TRBV28 with TRBJ2-7, with 11 bases matching TRBD2. This CDR3 is built from 16 residues. After removal of 3 bases from V and 3 bases from J, the junction contained 7 bases not matched to a gene. Germline CDR1 MDHEN, CDR2 SYDVKM. In DNA, the CDR3 is TGTGCCAGCAGTTTCGGCCTAGCGGGAGGTGACTACGAGCAGTACTTC. Translation: CASSFGLAGGDYEQYF.

This clone was counted once. The genes are TRBV9 and TRBJ2-7; 9 bases agree with TRBD2. There are 14 residues in the CDR3. In germline, CDR1 is SGDLS, CDR2 YYNGEE. V shed 4 bases, J shed 5 bases, and the junction held 7 bases outside the gene matches. The DNA for the CDR3 is TGTGCCAGCAGCCTCCAGACTAGCGGCCACGAGCAGTACTTC. Protein product: CASSLQTSGHEQYF. Full variable domain (missing parts from reference TRBV9 and TRBJ2-7): DSGVTQTPKHLITATGQRVTLRCSPRSGDLSVYWYQQSLDQGLQFLIQYYNGEERAKGNILERFSAQQFPDLHSELNLSSLELGDSALYFCASSLQTSGHEQYFGPGTRLTVT.

The rearrangement links TRBV7-2 to TRBJ2-1, with TRBD2 matching over 9 bases. CDR3 length: 17 amino acids. Germline values: CDR1 SGHTA, CDR2 FQGNSA. Germline trimming cut 1 base from V and 3 bases from J; bases unmatched to any gene: 7. CDR3 amino acids: CASSLVWSGRHYNEQFF. The DNA for the CDR3 is TGTGCCAGCAGCTTAGTTTGGAGCGGGAGGCACTACAATGAGCAGTTCTTC.

A note on this clone: The junction differs from germline at one of its ends, possibly a read error. The chain combines TRBV29-1 with TRBJ1-1; D is undetermined. Germline assignment: CDR1 SQVTM and CDR2 ANQGSEA. The CDR3 sequence is 12 residues long. This chain's CDR3 is CNVDGMNTEAFF. In DNA, the CDR3 is TGCAACGTTGACGGTATGAACACTGAAGCTTTCTTT.

There are a few counts of this clone. The genes are TRBV7-9 and TRBJ1-5, with no clear D. Trimming took 7 bases from V and 3 from J, leaving 13 bases between them. Germline assignment: CDR1 SEHNR and CDR2 FQNEAQ (reference sequence). The CDR3 runs 14 residues. CDR3 loop: CASTLSGNNQPQHF. As DNA, the CDR3 is TGTGCCAGCACCCTCTCGGGTAACAATCAGCCCCAGCATTTT.

This clone was detected only once. CDR3 region: CASSLASRYEQYF. The CDR3 bases are TGTGCCAGCAGCTTGGCCTCTCGATACGAGCAGTACTTC. V is TRBV5-6 and J is TRBJ2-7; D is unclear. The CDR3 has 13 residues. CDR1 and CDR2 from the germline V gene are SGHDT and YYEEEE. V was pared by 0 bases and J by 4 bases, with 8 bases between.

This rearrangement joins TRBV9 to TRBJ1-2; D is unclear. The CDR3 has 14 residues. Germline V lookup: CDR1 SGDLS, CDR2 YYNGEE. Trimming took 2 bases from V and 0 from J, leaving 8 bases between them. The CDR3 bases are TGTGCCAGCAGCGTCGACCCAGCTAACTATGGCTACACCTTC. It codes for CASSVDPANYGYTF.

This clone has just one count. The gene calls are TRBV11-2 and TRBJ2-5; D may be TRBD1 (5 bases). TRBJ2-7 matches the DNA end more closely, so the J call is doubtful. This CDR3 is built from 14 residues. The germline gives CDR1 SGHAT, CDR2 FQNNGV. The CDR3 DNA is TGTGCCAGCAGCTTAGGACAGAGCTCCTACGAGCAGTACTTC. This gives the protein CASSLGQSSYEQYF.

In its sample, this clone was seen a few times. A clone one base away is much larger, so this may be a read error. The V call is TRBV27, the J call TRBJ2-7; D gene ambiguous. This CDR3 has 11 amino acids. Trimming removed 4 bases from V and 3 bases from J, with 4 bases in between. Germline V gene data show CDR1 as MNHEY and CDR2 as SMNVEV (reference sequence). The CDR3 nucleotides read TGTGCCAGCAGTTCCTTCTACGAGCAGTACTTC. Translated, it gives CASSSFYEQYF.

This clone appeared once. The rearrangement uses TRBV28 and TRBJ2-7; 9 bases are shared with TRBD2. Germline assignment: CDR1 MDHEN and CDR2 SYDVKM. The length of the CDR3 is 14 residues. V shed 3 bases and J 3 bases; nucleotides not matched to a gene: 3. The CDR3 sequence: CASSLVAGVYEQYF. CDR3 DNA: TGTGCCAGCAGTTTGGTAGCGGGAGTCTACGAGCAGTACTTC. The whole variable domain, filled in from reference TRBV28 and TRBJ2-7, reads DVKVTQSSRYLVKRTGEKVFLECVQDMDHENMFWYRQDPGLGLRLIYFSYDVKMKEKGDIPEGYSVSREKKERFSLILESASTNQTSMYLCASSLVAGVYEQYFGPGTRLTVT.

This clone has a single count. This rearrangement joins TRBV7-2 to TRBJ2-5; tentatively, D is TRBD2 (6 bases). V was pared by 5 bases and J by 6 bases, with 22 bases between. The CDR3 runs 16 residues. The germline gives CDR1 SGHTA, CDR2 FQGNSA. The CDR3 nucleotides are TGTGCCAGCAGCACAATTCGACTAGTGTCCCCGAAGACCCAGTACTTC. Protein sequence: CASSTIRLVSPKTQYF.

V is TRBV12-5 and J is TRBJ2-5, with 7 bases matching TRBD2. V lost 5 bases and J lost 1; bases outside the gene matches: 1. Germline CDR1 LGHNT, CDR2 FRNRAP. The CDR3 spans 13 residues. CDR3 nucleotides: TGTGCTAGTGGTAAGCGGGGCCAAGAGACCCAGTACTTC. Translated, it gives CASGKRGQETQYF. The full variable domain, its missing parts supplied by reference TRBV12-5 and TRBJ2-5, is DARVTQTPRHKVTEMGQEVTMRCQPILGHNTVFWYRQTMMQGLELLAYFRNRAPLDDSGMPKDRFSAEMPDATLATLKIQPSEPRDSAVYFCASGKRGQETQYFGPGTRLLVL.

CDR3 sequence: CASSLLGLAGGTDTQYF. The CDR3 DNA reads as TGTGCCAGCAGCTTGCTGGGACTAGCGGGGGGCACAGATACGCAGTATTTT. The chain uses TRBV7-9 and TRBJ2-3, with 14 bases fitting TRBD2. In germline, CDR1 is SEHNR, CDR2 FQNEAQ (reference sequence). Trimming took 3 bases from V and 1 from J; bases not matched to a gene: 3. This CDR3 has 17 amino acids.

This clone was counted a single time. The rearrangement uses TRBV5-1 and TRBJ2-2, with D perhaps matching TRBD1 or TRBD2 (5 bases each). V was pared by 1 base and J by 0 bases, with 16 bases between. The CDR3 length is 18 residues. Germline V gives CDR1 SGHRS, CDR2 YFSETQ. In nucleotides, the CDR3 is TGCGCCAGCAGCTTGAGTCCCGGGACGACTACGAACACCGGGGAGCTGTTTTTT. Translating gives CASSLSPGTTTNTGELFF.

The J gene is TRBJ2-2, the V gene TRBV6-1, with TRBD2 matching 7 bases. The V segment lost 4 bases and the J segment 5 bases; nucleotides outside the gene matches: 7. The V gene's germline CDR1 is MNHNS and CDR2 SASEGT. CDR3 length: 15 residues. This CDR3 is CASSGGQGGTGELFF. The CDR3 DNA reads TGTGCCAGCAGTGGAGGTCAGGGAGGGACCGGGGAGCTGTTTTTT.

The chain employs TRBV6-6 and TRBJ1-1; tentative D call: TRBD1 (5 bases). The CDR3 totals 12 residues. Germline V CDR1 and CDR2: MNHNY, SVGAGI (reference sequence). V lost 6 bases, J lost 11 bases, and 16 bases lay in between. CDR3 loop: CASRQRQLEAFF. CDR3 bases: TGTGCCAGCAGACAAAGACAGCTAGAGGCTTTCTTT.

With regard to this clone: In the same sample, other DNA sequences code for this CDR3. The rearrangement joins TRBV10-3 to TRBJ1-5; D might be TRBD1 (6 bases). The CDR3 extends over 15 amino acids. Per germline, CDR1 ENHRY and CDR2 SYGVKD. V lost 2 bases to trimming and J lost 5 bases, with 13 bases between them. Here the CDR3 DNA reads TGTGCCATCAGTGAGACAGGGCGAGTATATCAGCCCCAGCATTTT. Its translation: CAISETGRVYQPQHF.